The rows below give T cell receptor beta chains drawn from one sample of a study of Ad26.COV2.S vaccination and SARS-CoV-2 variants. Measured with immunoSEQ multiplex PCR; TCRdb has only the in-frame clones, and not every one. The top ten clones hold around 2.2% of a sample with around 320,000 clones, about 85% of them seen once. The sequences come from peripheral blood, collected in a trial of Ad26.COV2.S vaccine versus placebo. Receptors were obtained from a person aged 18-60 years who received the Ad26.COV2.S COVID-19 vaccine or a placebo. Each CDR3 is given with its conserved first and last residue. D genes are given only for firm matches. Rows may omit the clone size; those that give it use once, few, many or a size class.

j_gene | abundance | v_gene | d_gene | CDR3nt | CDR3aa
TRBJ1-2 | - | TRBV19 | - | TGTGCCAGTAGTATTAGGGATAACTATGGCTACACCTTC | CASSIRDNYGYTF
TRBJ2-2 | - | TRBV4-1 | TRBD1 | TGCGCCAGCAGCCAAGATTTGGGGACAGGGGGGATTGGGGAGCTGTTTTTT | CASSQDLGTGGIGELFF
TRBJ2-7 | - | TRBV7-8 | - | TGTGCCAGCAGCTTAGATCTTGGCCGAGGCTACGAGCAGTACTTC | CASSLDLGRGYEQYF
TRBJ1-1 | - | TRBV7-6 | - | TGTGCCAGCAGCTTAGCGCCGGGACGGACGAACACTGAAGCTTTCTTT | CASSLAPGRTNTEAFF
TRBJ2-1 | - | TRBV7-9 | TRBD1 | TGTGCCAGCAGCTTAGGGGGTGGGACAGTTTACAATGAGCAGTTCTTC | CASSLGGGTVYNEQFF
TRBJ1-5 | - | TRBV4-2 | - | TGTGCCAGCAGCCAAGATCTGGGGAGCCGAAACGCGCCCCAGCATTTT | CASSQDLGSRNAPQHF
TRBJ2-5 | - | TRBV5-1 | - | TGCGCCAGCAGCTTGATGAGTACGTACCAAGAGACCCAGTACTTC | CASSLMSTYQETQYF
TRBJ2-4 | - | TRBV2 | - | TGTGCCAGCAGCGGTGGCAACATTCAGTACTTC | CASSGGNIQYF
TRBJ1-1 | - | TRBV29-1 | - | TGCAGCGCGTGGACTGACACTGAAGCTTTCTTT | CSAWTDTEAFF
TRBJ1-1 | - | TRBV2 | - | TGTGCCAGCAGCTACGTGCCCGGGGGTACTGAAGCTTTCTTT | CASSYVPGGTEAFF
TRBJ1-1 | - | TRBV2 | - | TGTGCCAGCAGTGAAACCTTGGACAGGAACACTGAAGCTTTCTTT | CASSETLDRNTEAFF
TRBJ1-3 | - | TRBV10-3 | - | TGTGCCATCAGTGCACCGGGCCCCAGCTCTGGAAACACCATATATTTT | CAISAPGPSSGNTIYF
TRBJ1-2 | few | TRBV4-2 | TRBD1 | TGTGCCAGCAGCCGGACAGGGGGCGATGGCTACACCTTC | CASSRTGGDGYTF
TRBJ1-1 | few | TRBV10-1 | - | TGCGCCAGCAGTGAGGACCCGAACTCGAACACTGAAGCTTTCTTT | CASSEDPNSNTEAFF
TRBJ2-2 | - | TRBV7-2 | - | TGTGCCAGCAGCTTAGAAGTCGGGGGGAACACCGGGGAGCTGTTTTTT | CASSLEVGGNTGELFF
TRBJ2-1 | - | TRBV9 | TRBD2 | TGTGCCACAGTGACTAGCGGCTACAATGAGCAGTTCTTC | CATVTSGYNEQFF
TRBJ2-7 | once | TRBV7-9 | - | TGTGCCAGCAGCTTAGCTGGTGGGGGTTCAGGCGAGCAGTACTTC | CASSLAGGGSGEQYF
TRBJ2-7 | - | TRBV5-6 | - | TGTGCCAGCAGTTTGGAAGGACGCAACCGAGCCTACGAGCAGTACTTC | CASSLEGRNRAYEQYF
TRBJ1-6 | - | TRBV19 | TRBD1 | TGTGCCAGTATCGACAGCGGACAGGGGTTGCATTCACCCCTCCACTTT | CASIDSGQGLHSPLHF
TRBJ2-7 | - | TRBV12-3/TRBV12-4 | - | TGTGCCAGCAGGGCGACCGAAGCCTACGAGCAGTACTTC | CASRATEAYEQYF
TRBJ1-1 | - | TRBV25-1 | TRBD1 | TGTGCCAGCAGTGGTACAGGGGGCTGGACTGAAGCTTTCTTT | CASSGTGGWTEAFF
TRBJ2-1 | - | TRBV7-9 | - | TGTGCCAGCAGCCGCCCACGGGGCTTCTACAATGAGCAGTTCTTC | CASSRPRGFYNEQFF
TRBJ2-7 | - | TRBV6-2/TRBV6-3 | TRBD1 | TGTGCCAGCAGCCCTCTGCCGGGACAGGGGACCTACGAGCAGTACTTC | CASSPLPGQGTYEQYF
TRBJ1-5 | - | TRBV19 | - | TGTGCCAGTAGTCCCCCTGGAGGCCTGGGCAATCAGCCCCAGCATTTT | CASSPPGGLGNQPQHF
TRBJ2-7 | - | TRBV5-4 | - | TGTGCCAGCAGCTTAGGCCAAAGAGAGCAGTACTTC | CASSLGQREQYF
TRBJ1-1 | - | TRBV2 | - | TGTGCCAGCACTGAAGGCGCGAACACTGAAGCTTTCTTT | CASTEGANTEAFF
TRBJ2-7 | few | TRBV11-2 | - | TGTGCCAGCAGCCCGAGTCCGGACTTCTACGAGCAGTACTTC | CASSPSPDFYEQYF
TRBJ2-4 | - | TRBV7-8 | TRBD1 | TGTGCCAGCAGCTCGAGACAGGGGATGTCGATTCAGTACTTC | CASSSRQGMSIQYF
TRBJ2-7 | - | TRBV6-1 | - | TGTGCCAGCAGTGAAATCAGCTACGAGCAGTACTTC | CASSEISYEQYF
TRBJ2-2 | - | TRBV5-6 | TRBD1 | TGTGCCAGCAGCTGGACCAACAGGGGCTGGACCGGGGAGCTGTTTTTT | CASSWTNRGWTGELFF